One sample yielded the 28 T cell receptor beta chains listed below, sequenced in a study of T cell responses to AZD1222 COVID-19 vaccine. Some clones are missing from TCRdb's copy, which holds only in-frame ones; the method was immunoSEQ multiplex PCR. The table shows roughly 85,000 clones, with about nine tenths occurring only once. The input for sequencing was peripheral blood, taken on day 0 of AZD1222 vaccination. Receptors originate from an adult in good health.

In DNA form, the CDR3 reads TGTGCCAGCAGCCTCGACAGTAATAATTCACCCCTCCACTTT. This encodes CASSLDSNNSPLHF. This chain uses TRBV5-6 with TRBJ1-6, with D perhaps TRBD1 (5 bases). CDR1 is SGHDT and CDR2 is YYEEEE in the germline V gene. The CDR3 runs to 14 residues. V was clipped by 4 bases and J by 5 bases, with 10 bases between them.

This chain uses TRBV19 with TRBJ1-3, with 7 bases lining up with TRBD1. The CDR3 is 14 residues long. V was clipped by 6 bases and J by 4 bases; unmatched bases: 6. Germline V gene data show CDR1 as LNHDA and CDR2 as SQIVND (reference sequence). In DNA, the CDR3 is TGTGCCAGTAGCCCGACAGGGACGGGAAACACCATATATTTT. Its protein is CASSPTGTGNTIYF.

The V gene is TRBV9, the J gene TRBJ2-7, with a tentative D call TRBD2 (6 bases). V gave up 4 bases and J gave up 2 bases, with 13 bases separating them. The V gene's germline CDR1 is SGDLS and CDR2 YYNGEE. This CDR3 is 14 amino acids long. The CDR3 here is CASSPWDFPYEQYF. The CDR3 DNA reads TGTGCCAGCAGCCCCTGGGACTTCCCCTACGAGCAGTACTTC.

The chain has TRBV4-3 and TRBJ2-7; TRBD2 matches at 15 bases. The CDR3 contains 19 residues. Trimming took 0 bases from V and 2 from J; bases not matched to a gene: 8. Germline V gives CDR1 LGHNA, CDR2 YSLEER. The CDR3 DNA reads TGCGCCAGCAGCCAAGATGCGGGACTAGCGGGAGGCCCTCCCTACGAGCAGTACTTC. This sequence encodes CASSQDAGLAGGPPYEQYF.

The chain recombines TRBV5-6 with TRBJ2-2; 9 bases align to TRBD2. This CDR3 is 16 amino acids long. The germline CDR1 and CDR2 sequences are SGHDT and YYEEEE. V dropped 3 bases and J dropped 5; count of bases not matched to a gene: 8. The DNA of the CDR3 is TGTGCCAGCAGCTGGGCCCTAGCGGGGTTGACCGGGGAGCTGTTTTTT. Its protein product is CASSWALAGLTGELFF.

The V gene is TRBV18, the J gene TRBJ1-3; D is ambiguous. This CDR3 has 13 amino acids. From germline, CDR1 is KGHSH and CDR2 LQKENI. Trimming took 8 bases from V and 2 from J, leaving 10 bases between them. Written as DNA, the CDR3 is TGTGCCAGCCTGGAGAAAGCTGGAAACACCATATATTTT. This gives the protein CASLEKAGNTIYF.

The chain joins TRBV12-3 or TRBV12-4 to TRBJ2-7; D gene ambiguous. The CDR3 length is 13 residues. Trimming took 1 base from V and 0 from J, leaving 4 bases between them. The CDR3, as DNA: TGTGCCAGCAGTTTAGGGTACTCCTACGAGCAGTACTTC. Its protein product is CASSLGYSYEQYF.

The chain employs TRBV30 and TRBJ1-5; TRBD1 might be the D (5 bases). V gave up 5 bases and J gave up 4 bases, with 9 bases separating them. Germline CDR1 and CDR2: GTSNPN and SVGIG (reference sequence). The CDR3 is 12 amino acids. Here the CDR3 reads CAWDGGNQPQHF. The CDR3 DNA reads as TGTGCCTGGGACGGGGGGAATCAGCCCCAGCATTTT.

The chain joins TRBV9 to TRBJ1-1; D is ambiguous. CDR3 length: 13 residues. Germline V gene lookup returns CDR1 SGDLS and CDR2 YYNGEE. Trimming removed 1 base at V and 8 bases at J, with 12 bases between. The CDR3 loop reads CASSVTPTGEAFF. The DNA of the CDR3 is TGTGCCAGCAGCGTAACCCCGACCGGGGAAGCTTTCTTT. Looking up the rest from reference TRBV9 and TRBJ1-1 gives the full variable domain: DSGVTQTPKHLITATGQRVTLRCSPRSGDLSVYWYQQSLDQGLQFLIQYYNGEERAKGNILERFSAQQFPDLHSELNLSSLELGDSALYFCASSVTPTGEAFFGQGTRLTVV.

In DNA form, the CDR3 reads TGTGCCACCAGCAGAGGGGGGGCTAATGAAAAACTGTTTTTT. This translates into CATSRGGANEKLFF. V usage is TRBV15 and J usage is TRBJ1-4, with D perhaps TRBD1 (5 bases). Germline V gene lookup returns CDR1 LNHNV and CDR2 YYDKDF (reference sequence). The CDR3 has 14 amino acids. V lost 1 base, J lost 3 bases, and 6 bases lay in between.

This chain uses TRBV30 with TRBJ2-1, with 9 nucleotides matching TRBD1. CDR1 is GTSNPN, CDR2 SVGIG, per germline (reference sequence). V lost 2 bases to trimming and J lost 7 bases; unmatched junction nucleotides: 6. CDR3 length: 14 amino acids. CDR3 nucleotide sequence: TGTGCCTGGAGTCAGGGGACAGGGAGGAATGAGCAGTTCTTC. Residues: CAWSQGTGRNEQFF. Combining the CDR3 with reference TRBV30 and TRBJ2-1 gives the whole variable domain SQTIHQWPATLVQPVGSPLSLECTVEGTSNPNLYWYRQAAGRGLQLLFYSVGIGQISSEVPQNLSASRPQDRQFILSSKKLLLSDSGFYLCAWSQGTGRNEQFFGPGTRLTVL.

This clone was observed once. This chain connects TRBV6-5 to TRBJ1-2; no reliable D call. The CDR3 is 13 residues long. The V end lost 0 bases, the J end lost 2 bases, and 4 bases lay between the germline ends. Germline values: CDR1 MNHEY, CDR2 SVGAGI. The CDR3 DNA reads as TGTGCCAGCAGTTACTCCAGGAACTATGGCTACACCTTC. Protein product: CASSYSRNYGYTF.

The J gene is TRBJ2-2, the V gene TRBV19; TRBD2 matches at 8 bases. Germline V gives CDR1 LNHDA, CDR2 SQIVND (reference sequence). The CDR3 covers 17 residues. J gave up 0 bases and V 10 bases, and 13 bases lay outside the gene matches. In nucleotides, the CDR3 is TGTGCCACCACTCGGGATAGCGGGATCGCGAACACCGGGGAGCTGTTTTTT. It is translated as CATTRDSGIANTGELFF.

This chain links TRBV28 with TRBJ1-2; no clear D gene. Germline lookup yields CDR1 MDHEN and CDR2 SYDVKM. The germline V and J ends were trimmed by 4 bases and 1 base, with 10 bases remaining between them. The CDR3 totals 14 residues. CDR3 bases: TGTGCCAGCAGTTACCCAGACTTTAACTATGGCTACACCTTC. It translates to CASSYPDFNYGYTF.

The rearrangement joins TRBV28 to TRBJ2-7; 9 positions agree with TRBD1. V was pared by 6 bases and J by 4 bases, with 10 bases of the junction left unmatched. CDR3 length equals 15 residues. The germline V gene has CDR1 MDHEN and CDR2 SYDVKM. The CDR3 bases are TGTGCCAGCAGGGGCATGGGGACAGGGACTTACGAGCAGTACTTC. The encoded protein is CASRGMGTGTYEQYF.

In DNA form, the CDR3 reads TGTGCCAGCAGCCAAGATACCACAGGCACAGATACGCAGTATTTT. Its protein is CASSQDTTGTDTQYF. The chain joins TRBV4-2 to TRBJ2-3; D not certain. CDR1 and CDR2 (germline): LGHNA, YNFKEQ. The CDR3 has 15 amino acids. Trimming removed 0 bases from V and 1 base from J, with 8 bases in between.

J is TRBJ1-1 and V is TRBV28, with D tentatively TRBD1 (6 bases). Trimming took off 2 bases at V and 1 base at J, with 14 bases between the two ends. The CDR3 contains 16 residues. Germline loops: CDR1 MDHEN, CDR2 SYDVKM. The CDR3 sequence: CASSLVGHRSNTEAFF. As DNA, the CDR3 is TGTGCCAGCAGTTTAGTGGGACACCGGTCGAACACTGAAGCTTTCTTT.

This rearrangement joins TRBV19 to TRBJ1-3; no clear D gene. From germline, CDR1 is LNHDA and CDR2 SQIVND (reference sequence). V was pared by 6 bases and J by 0 bases, with 9 bases between. CDR3 size: 14 residues. The CDR3 here is CASREISSGNTIYF. Written as DNA, the CDR3 is TGTGCCAGTAGAGAGATCTCCTCTGGAAACACCATATATTTT.

In this sample, this clone turned up a few times. This chain uses TRBV28 with TRBJ2-7; TRBD1 matches 9 bases. The V gene end was trimmed by 5 bases and the J gene end by 5 bases; junction bases not matched to a gene: 4. Germline V lookup: CDR1 MDHEN, CDR2 SYDVKM. This CDR3 has 13 residues. The CDR3 region has the DNA TGTGCCAGCAGTGCCGGGACAGGGCACGAGCAGTACTTC. It yields the protein CASSAGTGHEQYF.

The rearrangement joins TRBV19 to TRBJ1-2, with D unclear. V gave up 3 bases and J gave up 1 base, with 12 bases separating them. CDR1 is LNHDA, CDR2 SQIVND, per germline (reference sequence). CDR3 length equals 15 residues. This chain's CDR3 is CASSMAQSFNYGYTF. The CDR3 coding sequence is TGTGCCAGTAGTATGGCACAGAGCTTTAACTATGGCTACACCTTC.

The CDR3 region is CASSRNGDGQETQYF. CDR3 coding DNA: TGCGCCAGCAGTCGGAACGGAGACGGCCAAGAGACCCAGTACTTC. The J gene is TRBJ2-5, the V gene TRBV5-1; D gene uncertain. CDR3 length equals 15 residues. V lost 5 bases to trimming and J lost 1 base, with 15 bases between them. Germline V gene data show CDR1 as SGHRS and CDR2 as YFSETQ.

The V gene is TRBV5-3, the J gene TRBJ2-3, with D unresolved. TRBV5-3 is annotated as an ORF whose role is uncertain. V shed 0 bases and J shed 0 bases, with 8 bases lying between them. This CDR3 contains 15 residues. Here the CDR3 DNA reads TGTGCCAGAAGCTTGGGTGGATGGAGCACAGATACGCAGTATTTT. As protein: CARSLGGWSTDTQYF.

The chain joins TRBV7-2 to TRBJ1-1; possibly TRBD1 for D (5 bases). The CDR3 totals 14 residues. Germline CDR1 and CDR2: SGHTA and FQGNSA. V dropped 5 bases and J dropped 2 bases, with 12 bases sitting between them. In DNA, the CDR3 is TGTGCCAGCAGCCGGGGCGAGGGTAACACTGAAGCTTTCTTT. It encodes CASSRGEGNTEAFF. Based on the CDR3 plus reference TRBV7-2 and TRBJ1-1, the full variable domain is GAGVSQSPSNKVTEKGKDVELRCDPISGHTALYWYRQSLGQGLEFLIYFQGNSAPDKSGLPSDRFSAERTGGSVSTLTIQRTQQEDSAVYLCASSRGEGNTEAFFGQGTRLTVV.

The genes are TRBV20-1 and TRBJ1-1; D not certain. Germline CDR1 and CDR2: DFQATT and SNEGSKA (reference sequence). This CDR3 spans 11 amino acids. V was trimmed by 5 bases and J by 5 bases, leaving 9 bases between them. The CDR3 DNA sequence: TGCAGTGCTTCTTTACGGACTGAAGCTTTCTTT. This gives the protein CSASLRTEAFF.

The gene calls are TRBV7-8 and TRBJ2-7; a possible D gene is TRBD1 (6 bases). Germline V gene lookup returns CDR1 SGHVS and CDR2 FQNEAQ. The V end lost 5 bases, the J end lost 4 bases, and 18 bases lay between the germline ends. The CDR3 consists of 15 residues. This CDR3 is CASSLSTGLAYEQYF. The CDR3 DNA is TGTGCCAGCAGCCTCTCGACAGGTCTGGCTTACGAGCAGTACTTC.

V gene TRBV28 combines with J gene TRBJ2-3; TRBD1 matches 11 bases. Germline trimming cut 6 bases from V and 4 bases from J; bases unmatched to any gene: 6. The CDR3 is 15 residues long. Germline V lookup: CDR1 MDHEN, CDR2 SYDVKM. The CDR3 region is CASSPDRGRADTQYF. CDR3 DNA sequence: TGTGCCAGCAGCCCGGACAGGGGGCGGGCAGATACGCAGTATTTT.

This chain connects TRBV4-2 to TRBJ1-1; no firm D call. V was trimmed by 1 base and J by 1 base, leaving 4 bases between them. The length of the CDR3 is 13 residues. The germline gives CDR1 LGHNA, CDR2 YNFKEQ. This CDR3 reads CASSQAANTEAFF. The CDR3 DNA is TGTGCCAGCAGCCAAGCAGCGAACACTGAAGCTTTCTTT.

The genes are TRBV2 and TRBJ2-5, with D unresolved. Germline V gene lookup returns CDR1 SNHLY and CDR2 FYNNEI. The CDR3 sequence is 12 residues long. Trimming pared 7 bases from V and 1 base from J, leaving 7 bases between. The CDR3 nucleotides are TGTGCCAGCATGGGAACCCAAGAGACCCAGTACTTC. This codes for CASMGTQETQYF.